This record covers a single TCR beta chain. The target of this receptor is not known. Base qualities are not at hand, and no much larger clone is one base apart. Only healthy Caucasian donors were included. The twin cohort consisted of three pairs of female monozygotic twins, all aged roughly 18 to 29 years. Peripheral blood mononuclear cells were used as the source from which RNA for TCR libraries was isolated. Library creation used 5' RACE. The listed sequencing device is Illumina HiSeq 2000. Template switching added a universal primer binding site, and the final cDNA carried a unique molecular identifier that allowed TCR cDNA molecules to be counted accurately. First-strand cDNA for TCR alpha and beta chains was synthesized from specific primers in the conserved constant-segment region. To control for contamination, every cDNA library was double barcoded, receiving both a SMART-Mk sample barcode and Illumina barcodes. TruSeq adapter sequences along with Illumina sample barcodes were introduced in two successive PCR steps. The Illumina HiSeq platform was used with custom primers to sequence TCR alpha and beta cDNA libraries. The authors' analysis ran thus. MiGEC was used to process raw reads and extract unique molecular identifiers, and MiXCR was used to find CDR3 positions. For each individual, recombination models were inferred using an EM algorithm with the repgenHMM and IGoR tools. Shared clonotype analysis was performed with the tcR package in R, normalizing sharing by the product of cloneset sizes. Out-of-frame nonproductive sequences were analyzed to study raw recombination free of thymic and clonal selection effects. TCRdb trimmed public reads at Q25 via fastp, called clones via MiXCR and kept in-frame beta chains. Each CDR3 protein appears once, grouped with its most common genes and DNA. The V and J calls, along with clone size, are taken from TCRdb and not from the paper's own processing. This sample lists approximately 620,000 distinct CDR3 sequences; 8% to 9% were detected once. Of the sample, 0.75% to 1% falls within the top ten clones.

This entry belongs to a study of identical twins (dated by TCRdb to 2016 to 2017). Looking at the study overall: TCR alpha and beta repertoires from monozygotic twins, unrelated adults of various ages and cord blood were deep-sequenced to test whether fetal clonotypes persist. To rule out contamination, the twin experiments were replicated at different times with different library preparation protocols. What the study reported, not specific to this receptor: The excess sharing between twins in beta out-of-frame sequences was weaker because fewer shared sequences reduced the signal-to-noise ratio. Recombination models systematically underestimated out-of-frame TCR alpha sharing in monozygotic twins but agreed with sharing between unrelated individuals. Because the same donors could not be followed over many years, the conclusions relied on cross-sectional statistical analysis. Abundant cord blood beta clonotypes carried fewer insertions; young adult naive repertoires showed a weaker similar trend, while memory repertoires showed none. Compared with coincidental sharing between unrelated individuals, out-of-frame TCR alpha sequences shared between twins showed an excess of sequences with low generation probability. Zero-insertion analyses could be partly confounded by invariant T cells such as MAIT and iNKT, though diverse VJ usage argued against such confounding for most clonotypes.

V was cut back by 6 bases and J by 5 bases, leaving a gap of 19 bases between them. The CDR3, cysteine through phenylalanine, is 15 amino acids long. Only the CDR3 DNA is retained, 45 bases long and in frame from the first base. The germline V gene gives CDR1 as MDHEN and CDR2 as SYDVKM. This sample was shared with a second study, whose subject was yellow fever vaccine responses in identical twins. As noted in the second study: The T cell response to vaccination in identical twins was reported by the authors to appear partly convergent and partly personalized. In the study, vaccine-responding T cell clones were precisely tracked in identical twins.

The receptor was derived from a woman younger than 35 in good health. The sequencing input was PBMCs. Rearrangement joined TRBV28 to TRBJ2-5; the D gene cannot be named for sure. The CDR3 region reads CASRPSVLTFETQYF. The nucleotides are TGTGCCAGCAGACCCTCGGTACTGACCTTTGAGACCCAGTACTTC.